The 5 T cell receptor beta chains below all came from one sample that was sequenced in a study of CD8 T cells in Susac syndrome. After extraction with the RNeasy kit, about 0.5 to 1 ug of the RNA was reverse transcribed using random hexamers. TCRdb analysed the immunoSEQ multiplex PCR reads with MiXCR anew, one entry per CDR3 protein. Of roughly 400,000 distinct CDR3 sequences listed, approximately 85% are singletons. The sequencing input was CD8+ T cells from PBMCs. The receptors shown here come from a human donor with multiple sclerosis.

The rearrangement links TRBV7-6 to TRBJ2-5; 11 bases match TRBD2. With V trimmed by 0 bases and J by 7 bases, 7 bases remained unmatched. Germline V gives CDR1 SGHVS, CDR2 FNYEAQ. The CDR3 is made up of 16 amino acids. In nucleotides, the CDR3 is TGTGCCAGCAGCTTAGCTAGTAGCGGGAGGGCTGTGACCCAGTACTTC. It codes for CASSLASSGRAVTQYF.

This chain joins TRBV29-1 and TRBJ1-1; possible D gene TRBD1, 5 bases. CDR1 SQVTM and CDR2 ANQGSEA come from the germline V gene. V lost 7 bases and J 4 bases, leaving 16 bases between the germline ends. The CDR3 spans 13 residues. In nucleotides, the CDR3 is TGCAGCGCCAGCGGGACTCAGGGCACTGAAGCTTTCTTT. Protein: CSASGTQGTEAFF.

The chain has TRBV4-1 and TRBJ1-5; perhaps TRBD1 as D (5 bases). V lost 1 base and J 6 bases, leaving 10 bases between the germline ends. CDR1 and CDR2 from the germline V gene are MGHRA and YSYEKL. The CDR3 is 14 amino acids. The CDR3 nucleotides read TGCGCCAGCAGCCAAGCGGGGGTCACTCAGCCCCAGCATTTT. Translation: CASSQAGVTQPQHF.

The J gene is TRBJ2-1, the V gene TRBV7-9, with TRBD2 matching over 8 bases. V shed 6 bases, J shed 3 bases, and the junction held 7 bases outside the gene matches. This CDR3 is 15 amino acids long. Germline-derived CDR1 and CDR2 are SEHNR and FQNEAQ (reference sequence). The CDR3 sequence is CASRPTSGLYNEQFF. CDR3 nucleotide sequence: TGTGCCAGCAGACCTACTAGCGGCCTCTACAATGAGCAGTTCTTC.

The rearrangement joins TRBV19 to TRBJ2-1, with 7 bases identical to TRBD1. CDR3 size: 15 residues. Germline V gene lookup returns CDR1 LNHDA and CDR2 SQIVND (reference sequence). V gave up 6 bases and J gave up 3 bases; unmatched junction bases: 8. Written as DNA, the CDR3 is TGTGCCAGTAGAAGGGACAGCTCAAACTACAATGAGCAGTTCTTC. This gives the protein CASRRDSSNYNEQFF.